Listed below are T cell receptor beta chains from one sample, sequenced in a study of cytomegalovirus exposure and HLA in healthy donors. This table comes from immunoSEQ multiplex PCR, and its TCRdb copy is limited to in-frame clones, with some not included. The sample yields over 100,000 clones, approximately 78% seen once. The sample was PBMCs. These receptors were obtained from a man aged 30 to 45 in good health and CMV-seropositive. The CDR3 runs from the conserved cysteine through the conserved F or W. The order of the fields is D gene, V gene, J gene, clone size, CDR3 DNA, CDR3 protein. The D gene is left open where the match is weak. Size is omitted from some rows. Given values are once, few, many or a class for expanded clones.

D gene: -
V gene: TRBV21-1
J gene: TRBJ1-2
clone size: -
CDR3 DNA: TGTGCCAGCAGCCCCCAGAGGGGGCAAGGTGGCTACACCTTC
CDR3 protein: CASSPQRGQGGYTF

D gene: TRBD1
V gene: TRBV27
J gene: TRBJ1-5
clone size: -
CDR3 DNA: TGTGCCAGCAGACGGACAGGGGGCAATCAGCCCCAGCATTTT
CDR3 protein: CASRRTGGNQPQHF

D gene: -
V gene: TRBV13
J gene: TRBJ2-3
clone size: -
CDR3 DNA: TGTGCCAGCAGCGCACAGGGCACAGATACGCAGTATTTT
CDR3 protein: CASSAQGTDTQYF

D gene: TRBD1
V gene: TRBV27
J gene: TRBJ2-7
clone size: -
CDR3 DNA: TGTGCCAGCAGTTTACTCAAGGCAGGGGGTAGCTACGAGCAGTACTTC
CDR3 protein: CASSLLKAGGSYEQYF

D gene: -
V gene: TRBV2
J gene: TRBJ2-2
clone size: -
CDR3 DNA: TGTGCCAGCAGTTTATACACCGGGGAGCTGTTTTTT
CDR3 protein: CASSLYTGELFF

D gene: -
V gene: TRBV19
J gene: TRBJ1-1
clone size: few
CDR3 DNA: TGTGCCACTCTCGGGAGGGCCCCCCTAACTGAAGCTTTCTTT
CDR3 protein: CATLGRAPLTEAFF

D gene: -
V gene: TRBV7-2
J gene: TRBJ1-3
clone size: few
CDR3 DNA: TGTGCCAGCAGTCCCCGCGACTCTGGAAACACCATATATTTT
CDR3 protein: CASSPRDSGNTIYF

D gene: TRBD1
V gene: TRBV7-8
J gene: TRBJ1-4
clone size: -
CDR3 DNA: TGTGCCAGCAGCCCAACGGCCGGGACAGGGAATGAAAAACTGTTTTTT
CDR3 protein: CASSPTAGTGNEKLFF

D gene: -
V gene: TRBV7-2
J gene: TRBJ2-2
clone size: few
CDR3 DNA: TGTGCCAGCACCCCCCCAGGGGGGAGTGGCACCGGGGAGCTGTTTTTT
CDR3 protein: CASTPPGGSGTGELFF

D gene: -
V gene: TRBV29-1
J gene: TRBJ2-1
clone size: once
CDR3 DNA: TGCAGCGTAGTTTTGACAAGAAATGAGCAGTTCTTC
CDR3 protein: CSVVLTRNEQFF

D gene: -
V gene: TRBV2
J gene: TRBJ1-1
clone size: -
CDR3 DNA: TGTGCCAGCAGAGCCTTGGAGGGGTACACTGAAGCTTTCTTT
CDR3 protein: CASRALEGYTEAFF

D gene: -
V gene: TRBV4-1
J gene: TRBJ2-3
clone size: few
CDR3 DNA: TGCGCCAGCAGCCAACCCCTGCGGCGGTACACAGATACGCAGTATTTT
CDR3 protein: CASSQPLRRYTDTQYF

D gene: -
V gene: TRBV5-1
J gene: TRBJ2-1
clone size: -
CDR3 DNA: TGCGCCAGCAGCTTGGTGGCAGGGCCCTACAATGAGCAGTTCTTC
CDR3 protein: CASSLVAGPYNEQFF

D gene: -
V gene: TRBV5-1
J gene: TRBJ2-5
clone size: -
CDR3 DNA: TGCGCCAGCAGTAAAGGGGTGCAAGAGACCCAGTACTTC
CDR3 protein: CASSKGVQETQYF

D gene: TRBD2
V gene: TRBV4-1
J gene: TRBJ2-7
clone size: -
CDR3 DNA: TGCGCCAGCAGCCTCGGCGGGGGGGCCCGTTACGAGCAGTACTTC
CDR3 protein: CASSLGGGARYEQYF

D gene: TRBD2
V gene: TRBV27
J gene: TRBJ2-3
clone size: few
CDR3 DNA: TGTGCCAGCAGTTTGGGGGGGGGAAGGCGGGGCGTCACAGATACGCAGTATTTT
CDR3 protein: CASSLGGGRRGVTDTQYF